This T cell receptor (beta chain) was identified in a study of cytomegalovirus exposure and HLA in healthy donors. This CDR3 contains 15 residues. Trimming removed 6 bases at V and 3 bases at J, with 15 bases between. Germline CDR1 reads MNHEY; CDR2 reads SVGAGI. The PCR used 60 Vbeta and 13 Jbeta primers. Assay: immunoSEQ multiplex PCR; the TCRdb copy retains only in-frame clones and omits some. The sample has around 120,000 clones, 80% seen once. This clone was detected only a few times. Healthy bone marrow donors made up the donors. This receptor was obtained from a woman between 40 and 55 years old in good health and CMV-seronegative. The V gene is TRBV6-5, the J gene TRBJ1-3; D is possibly TRBD1 (6 bases). Sequenced input: PBMCs. CDR3 sequence reads: CASSDGGGGGNTIYF. DNA for the CDR3: TGTGCCAGCAGCGACGGGGGGGGCGGTGGAAACACCATATATTTT.